The clone carrying this T cell receptor (beta chain) was seen many times. Its matching antigen is unknown. The time point here: newly diagnosed GD, antithyroid drugs for less than 3 months. Construction of the TCR library relied on RNA isolated from PBMCs. Patients were from an endocrinology department in Xi'an, China. V lost 2 bases to trimming and J lost 2 bases; unmatched junction nucleotides: 7. CDR3 length equals 16 residues. In germline, CDR1 is SGHKS, CDR2 YYEKEE (reference sequence). According to the study, TCR beta libraries were built with iRepertoire HTBI primers and CDR3-region Arm-PCR. TCRdb reanalysed the multiplex PCR reads using MiXCR and keeps one entry per CDR3 protein. This table has hundreds of thousands of distinct CDR3 sequences, 9.5% to 15% appearing once. The source of the sample is a study of regulatory T cells in long-lasting Graves disease. Study findings and constraints: Persistent patients shared under 3,000 public clonotypes among themselves. Newly diagnosed patients shared fewer, at roughly 900. Preferential use of TRBV28, TRBJ1-2 and TRBJ2-5 was seen in persistent disease.

Another study also made use of these data, one on T cells in Graves' hyperthyroidism and ophthalmopathy. That study adds: The primer set for the first-round RT-PCR of the TCR CDR3 was HTBI.

This receptor was identified in a woman in her thirties with Graves disease. The input for sequencing was peripheral blood mononuclear cells (PBMCs), taken at new diagnosis, from a patient treated with antithyroid drugs. The chain combines TRBV5-5 with TRBJ2-3; 8 bases map to TRBD2. The CDR3 sequence is CASSFRTSGPTDTQYF. CDR3 DNA sequence: TGTGCCAGCAGCTTTAGAACTAGCGGCCCCACAGATACGCAGTATTTT.